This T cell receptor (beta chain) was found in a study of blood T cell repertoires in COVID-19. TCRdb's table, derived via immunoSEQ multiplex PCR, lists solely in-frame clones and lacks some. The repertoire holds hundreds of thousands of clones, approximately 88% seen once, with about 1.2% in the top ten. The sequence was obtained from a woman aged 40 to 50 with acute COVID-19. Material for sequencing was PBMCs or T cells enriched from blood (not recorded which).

CDR3 coding DNA: TGCGCCAGCAGCCTTTATTCCGGGACAGGGGTAGTTCAAGAGACCCAGTACTTC. Translated: CASSLYSGTGVVQETQYF. The chain is built from TRBV4-1 and TRBJ2-5; 10 bases agree with TRBD1. Germline CDR1 is MGHRA and CDR2 is YSYEKL. V lost 4 bases to trimming and J lost 2 bases; unmatched junction nucleotides: 13. The CDR3 is made up of 18 amino acids.